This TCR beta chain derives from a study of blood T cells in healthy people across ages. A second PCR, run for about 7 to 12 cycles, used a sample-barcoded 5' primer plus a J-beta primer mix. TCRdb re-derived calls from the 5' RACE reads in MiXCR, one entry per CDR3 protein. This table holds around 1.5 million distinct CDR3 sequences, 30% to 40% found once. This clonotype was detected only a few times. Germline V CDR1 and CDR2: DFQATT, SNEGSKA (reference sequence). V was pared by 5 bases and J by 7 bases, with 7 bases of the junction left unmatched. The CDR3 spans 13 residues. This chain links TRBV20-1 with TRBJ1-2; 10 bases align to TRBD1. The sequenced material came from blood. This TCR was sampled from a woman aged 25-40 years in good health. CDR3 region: CSAPRQGASGYTF. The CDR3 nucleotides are TGCAGTGCTCCCAGACAGGGGGCAAGTGGCTACACCTTC.